Sequencing of this T cell receptor (beta chain) was carried out in a study of beta chain features in type 1 diabetes. The study reverse transcribed the entire isolated RNA, so it sequenced expressed TCRB transcripts. Only in-frame clones appear in the TCRdb table, and some are missing; sequencing was by immunoSEQ multiplex PCR. Here the sample spans hundreds of thousands of clones, roughly two thirds being singletons. In the case of this clone: Its specificity is not known.

The CDR3 runs to 15 residues. General study results and limits: PCR might preferentially amplify shorter templates, equally in patients and controls. VDJ junctions sequenced from type 1 diabetes patients showed fewer insertions and more deletions.

Sequencing was carried out using naive CD4+ T cells from blood. The receptor's source is a man aged 25-45 years in good health. This sequence joins TRBV21-1 and TRBJ2-5; the D segment call TRBD2 is taken from the table without a DNA check. TRBV21-1 is recorded as a pseudogene. The CDR3 loop is CASSPPWTAQETQYF. The CDR3 DNA reads as TGTGCCAGCAGCCCACCGTGGACTGCCCAAGAGACCCAGTACTTC.